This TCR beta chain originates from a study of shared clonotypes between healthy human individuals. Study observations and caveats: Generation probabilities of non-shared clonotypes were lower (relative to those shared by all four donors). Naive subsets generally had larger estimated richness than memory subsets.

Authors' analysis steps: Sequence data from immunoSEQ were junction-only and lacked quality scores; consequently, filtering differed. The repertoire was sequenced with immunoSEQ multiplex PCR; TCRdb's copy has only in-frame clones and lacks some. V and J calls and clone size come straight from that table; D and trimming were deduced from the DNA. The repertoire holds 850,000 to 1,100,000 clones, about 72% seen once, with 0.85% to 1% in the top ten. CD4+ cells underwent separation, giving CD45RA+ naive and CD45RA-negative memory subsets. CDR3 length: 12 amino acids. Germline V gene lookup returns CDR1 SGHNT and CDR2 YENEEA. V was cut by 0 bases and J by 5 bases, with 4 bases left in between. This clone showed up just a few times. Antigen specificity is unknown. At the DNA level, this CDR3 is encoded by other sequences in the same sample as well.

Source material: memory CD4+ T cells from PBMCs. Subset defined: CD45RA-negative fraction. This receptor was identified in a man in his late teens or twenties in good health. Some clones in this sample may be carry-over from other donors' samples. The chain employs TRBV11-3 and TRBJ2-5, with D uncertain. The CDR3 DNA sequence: TGTGCCAGCAGCTTAGATCGGGAGACCCAGTACTTC. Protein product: CASSLDRETQYF. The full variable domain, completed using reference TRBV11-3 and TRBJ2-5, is EAGVVQSPRYKIIEKKQPVAFWCNPISGHNTLYWYLQNLGQGPELLIRYENEEAVDDSQLPKDRFSAERLKGVDSTLKIQPAELGDSAVYLCASSLDRETQYFGPGTRLLVL.